This record concerns one TCR beta chain sequence. These data originate in a study of blood T cell repertoires in COVID-19. In the authors' workflow: Estimation of nucleated cell counts relied on the amplification of reference gene primers. Profiled with immunoSEQ multiplex PCR; TCRdb holds only in-frame clones, not every one. V and J calls plus clone size are reproduced from that table; the DNA served to infer D and trimming. Of about 220,000 clones listed, around 90% are singletons. The junction had 12 bases not matched to a gene; V was cut back by 3 bases and J by 2 bases. CDR3 length: 17 residues. Per the germline V gene, CDR1 is LNHDA and CDR2 is SQIVND (reference sequence).

The sequence derives from a woman under 40 who had recovered from COVID-19. Sample: PBMCs or T cells enriched from blood (not recorded which). V gene TRBV19 combines with J gene TRBJ1-2, with 7 bases matching TRBD1. CDR3 in amino acids: CASSMILGQEKNYGYTF. The CDR3 DNA reads TGTGCCAGTAGTATGATCCTCGGACAGGAAAAAAACTATGGCTACACCTTC. Drawing the rest from reference TRBV19 and TRBJ1-2, the complete variable domain is DGGITQSPKYLFRKEGQNVTLSCEQNLNHDAMYWYRQDPGQGLRLIYYSQIVNDFQKGDIAEGYSVSREKKESFPLTVTSAQKNPTAFYLCASSMILGQEKNYGYTFGSGTRLTVV.